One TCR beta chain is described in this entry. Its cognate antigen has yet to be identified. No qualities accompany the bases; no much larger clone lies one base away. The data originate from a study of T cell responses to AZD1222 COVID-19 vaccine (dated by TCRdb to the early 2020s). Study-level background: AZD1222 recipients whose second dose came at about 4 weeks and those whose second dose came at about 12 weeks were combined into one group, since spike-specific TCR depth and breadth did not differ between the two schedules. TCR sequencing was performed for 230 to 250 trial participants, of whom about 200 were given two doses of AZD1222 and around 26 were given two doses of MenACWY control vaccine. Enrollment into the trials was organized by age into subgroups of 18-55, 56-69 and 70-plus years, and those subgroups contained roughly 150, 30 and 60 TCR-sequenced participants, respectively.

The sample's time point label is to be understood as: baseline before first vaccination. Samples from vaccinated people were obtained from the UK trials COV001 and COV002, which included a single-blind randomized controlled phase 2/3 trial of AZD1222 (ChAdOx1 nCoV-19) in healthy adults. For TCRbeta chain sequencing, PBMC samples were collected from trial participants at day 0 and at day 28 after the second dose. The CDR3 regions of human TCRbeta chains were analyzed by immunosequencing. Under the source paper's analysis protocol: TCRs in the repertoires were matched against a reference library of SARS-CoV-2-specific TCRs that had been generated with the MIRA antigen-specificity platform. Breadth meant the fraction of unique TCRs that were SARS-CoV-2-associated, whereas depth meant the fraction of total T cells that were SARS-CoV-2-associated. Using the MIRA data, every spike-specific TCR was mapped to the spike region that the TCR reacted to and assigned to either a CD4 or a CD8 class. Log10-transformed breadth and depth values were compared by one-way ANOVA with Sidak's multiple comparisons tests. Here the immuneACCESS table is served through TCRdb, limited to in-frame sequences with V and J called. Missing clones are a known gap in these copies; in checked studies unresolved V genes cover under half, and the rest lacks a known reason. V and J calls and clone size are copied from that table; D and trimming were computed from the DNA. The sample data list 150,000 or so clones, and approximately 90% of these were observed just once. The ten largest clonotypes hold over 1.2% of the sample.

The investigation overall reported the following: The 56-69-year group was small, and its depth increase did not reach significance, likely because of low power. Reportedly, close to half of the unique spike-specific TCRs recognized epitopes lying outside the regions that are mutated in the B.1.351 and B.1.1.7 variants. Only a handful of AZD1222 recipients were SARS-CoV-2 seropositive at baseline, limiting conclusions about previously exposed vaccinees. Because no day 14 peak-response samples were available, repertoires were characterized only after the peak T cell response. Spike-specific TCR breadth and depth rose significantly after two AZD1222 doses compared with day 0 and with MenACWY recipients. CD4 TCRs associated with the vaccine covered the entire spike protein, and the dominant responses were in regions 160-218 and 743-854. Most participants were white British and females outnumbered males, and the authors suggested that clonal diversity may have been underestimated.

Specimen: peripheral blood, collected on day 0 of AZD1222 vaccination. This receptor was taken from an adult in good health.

The nucleotides read TGTGCCAGCAGTTACGGGACAGGGGGTAACTATGGCTACACCTTC. This codes for CASSYGTGGNYGYTF. The rearrangement combines TRBV6-5 with TRBJ1-2, and 11 junction bases match TRBD1. The CDR3 has 15 amino acids, counting the end cysteine and phenylalanine. Only CDR3 DNA remains: 45 bases, in frame from the first base. Relative to germline, V is missing 2 bases and J is missing 1 base, with 0 bases of the junction outside any gene match. The germline V gene specifies MNHEY as CDR1 and SVGAGI as CDR2.